This T cell receptor beta chain emerged from a study of blood T cells in healthy people across ages. Using a J-beta primer mix together with a sample-barcoded 5' primer, a second PCR was run for roughly 7 to 11 cycles. TCRdb re-called the 5' RACE reads through MiXCR, storing one row per CDR3 protein. Of about a million distinct CDR3 sequences detected, approximately 38% appear once; the ten largest clones hold around 13%. In germline, CDR1 is SGHKS, CDR2 YYEKEE (reference sequence). CDR3 length: 15 residues. A note on this clonotype: Relative to the germline gene, one junction end is altered; a read error may explain this.

The rearrangement links TRBV5-5 to TRBJ1-5; D might be TRBD1 (6 bases). Sequencing was performed on blood. This sequence originates from a young man in good health. The CDR3 region is CAISLGQISNQPQHF. CDR3 in DNA: TGTGCCATCAGCTTGGGACAAATTAGCAATCAGCCCCAGCATTTT.